This T cell receptor (beta chain) was observed in a study of blood T cell repertoires in COVID-19. Study as a whole: T cells, B-cell-depleted T cells, or PBMCs provided the cDNA or gDNA that served as material.

Per the original methods: Estimated nucleated cell counts came from reference gene primer amplification. This table comes from immunoSEQ multiplex PCR, and its TCRdb copy is limited to in-frame clones, with some not included. V and J calls and clone size come straight from that table; D and trimming were deduced from the DNA. The table shows about 110,000 clones, with over 60% occurring only once. V was clipped by 3 bases and J by 6 bases; unmatched bases: 8. The CDR3 contains 16 residues. Germline CDR1 reads SGHRS; CDR2 reads YFSETQ. The TCR originated in a human donor in a cohort sampled during active or convalescent COVID-19. The sequencing input was peripheral blood. This chain connects TRBV5-1 to TRBJ2-1; 11 bases line up with TRBD1. CDR3 loop: CASSSYRDRGTNEQFF. The CDR3 DNA is TGCGCCAGCAGCTCATACCGGGACAGGGGGACCAATGAGCAGTTCTTC. The whole variable domain, filled in from reference TRBV5-1 and TRBJ2-1, reads KAGVTQTPRYLIKTRGQQVTLSCSPISGHRSVSWYQQTPGQGLQFLFEYFSETQRNKGNFPGRFSGRQFSNSRSEMNVSTLELGDSALYLCASSSYRDRGTNEQFFGPGTRLTVL.